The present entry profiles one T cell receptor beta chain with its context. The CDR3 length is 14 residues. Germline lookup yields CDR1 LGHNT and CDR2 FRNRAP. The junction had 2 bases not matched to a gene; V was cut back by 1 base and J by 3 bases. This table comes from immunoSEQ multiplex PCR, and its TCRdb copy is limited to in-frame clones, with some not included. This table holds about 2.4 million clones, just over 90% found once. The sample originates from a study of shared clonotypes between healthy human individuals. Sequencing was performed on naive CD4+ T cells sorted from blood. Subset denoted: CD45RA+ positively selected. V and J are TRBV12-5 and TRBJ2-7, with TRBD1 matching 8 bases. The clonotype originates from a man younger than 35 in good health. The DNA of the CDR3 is TGTGCTAGTGGTTTGGGACAGGGGATCTACGAGCAGTACTTC. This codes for CASGLGQGIYEQYF.